Presented here are 24 T cell receptor beta chains from one specimen sequenced in a study of blood T cell repertoires in COVID-19. Repertoires were generated with immunoSEQ multiplex PCR, while TCRdb's copy carries only in-frame clones and drops some. The sample consists of more than 90,000 clones, about 85% of them appearing once. The sequencing input was peripheral blood. Receptors were obtained from a human donor in a cohort sampled during active COVID-19.

This sequence joins TRBV3-1 (or the pseudogene TRBV3-2) and TRBJ2-7; D possibly corresponds to TRBD1 (5 bases). Germline V CDR1 and CDR2: LGHDT, YNNKEL (reference sequence). The germline V and J ends were trimmed by 1 base and 2 bases, with 12 bases remaining between them. The CDR3 length is 15 residues. The CDR3 loop reads CASSQVETVTYEQYF. DNA of the CDR3: TGTGCCAGCAGCCAAGTGGAGACAGTTACCTACGAGCAGTACTTC.

The chain couples TRBV15 to TRBJ1-2; tentative D call: TRBD1 (5 bases). The ends were cut back, 6 bases at V and 0 bases at J, with 8 bases in the middle. The CDR3 covers 13 residues. CDR1 LNHNV and CDR2 YYDKDF come from the germline V gene (reference sequence). This chain's CDR3 is CATRQEANYGYTF. The CDR3 coding sequence is TGTGCCACCAGACAGGAAGCTAACTATGGCTACACCTTC.

This clone was counted a single time. The genes are TRBV24-1 and TRBJ2-5; no clear D. Deletions cut 2 bases from V and 0 bases from J, with 12 bases between. CDR1 and CDR2 (germline): KGHDR, SFDVKD. This CDR3 region has 16 residues. This chain's CDR3 is CATSDYGSTYQETQYF. As DNA, the CDR3 is TGTGCCACCAGTGATTATGGCTCAACGTACCAAGAGACCCAGTACTTC.

The chain has TRBV9 and TRBJ2-5, with 7 bases identical to TRBD1. The CDR3 runs 14 residues. Germline lookup yields CDR1 SGDLS and CDR2 YYNGEE. Trimming took 5 bases from V and 5 from J; bases not matched to a gene: 9. CDR3 sequence (DNA): TGTGCCAGCAGTGAAACAGGGGTAGGGGAGACCCAGTACTTC. Amino acids: CASSETGVGETQYF.

The chain joins TRBV24-1 to TRBJ2-2; 7 positions match TRBD1. Germline values: CDR1 KGHDR, CDR2 SFDVKD. CDR3 length: 18 residues. The junction had 8 bases not matched to a gene; V was cut back by 0 bases and J by 2 bases. This CDR3 is CATSDLRPGTANTGELFF. The CDR3 DNA reads TGTGCCACCAGTGATTTGCGACCCGGGACAGCAAACACCGGGGAGCTGTTTTTT.

This sequence joins TRBV3-1 (or the pseudogene TRBV3-2) and TRBJ2-7; D perhaps matches TRBD1 (5 bases). In germline, CDR1 is LGHDT, CDR2 YNNKEL (reference sequence). This CDR3 has 14 residues. V was clipped by 0 bases and J by 3 bases, with 9 bases between them. CDR3 sequence reads: CASSQEERGYEQYF. The CDR3 nucleotides are TGTGCCAGCAGCCAAGAAGAAAGGGGCTACGAGCAGTACTTC.

The V call is TRBV5-4, the J call TRBJ2-1, with D maybe TRBD1 (5 bases). The CDR3 has 15 residues. Germline V gene sequence: CDR1 SGHNT, CDR2 YYREEE (reference sequence). V lost 1 base and J lost 2, with 10 bases in between. CDR3 nucleotide sequence: TGTGCCAGCAGCTTGAGCAGGGTAGCCTACAATGAGCAGTTCTTC. Its translation: CASSLSRVAYNEQFF.

The chain employs TRBV5-1 and TRBJ1-2, with a tentative D call TRBD1 (5 bases). V was cut by 0 bases and J by 5 bases, with 14 bases left in between. Germline V gene sequence: CDR1 SGHRS, CDR2 YFSETQ. This CDR3 region has 15 residues. The CDR3 DNA is TGCGCCAGCAGCTTGGCGCAGGGAATAAGGTATGGCTACACCTTC. It encodes CASSLAQGIRYGYTF.

The chain is built from TRBV7-3 and TRBJ2-1; D call uncertain. This CDR3 is 15 amino acids long. The V and J ends lost 1 base and 6 bases respectively, with 13 bases between them. Germline V lookup: CDR1 SGHTA, CDR2 FQGTGA. CDR3 amino acids: CASSLMGSPGNEQFF. The CDR3 bases are TGTGCCAGCAGCTTAATGGGCTCCCCCGGCAATGAGCAGTTCTTC.

This clone was detected only once. J is TRBJ2-7 and V is TRBV7-8; D is unresolved. V shed 1 base and J shed 3 bases, with 10 bases lying between them. Germline V gene lookup returns CDR1 SGHVS and CDR2 FQNEAQ. This CDR3 region has 14 residues. The CDR3 DNA is TGTGCCAGCAGCTTAGGGCACGCAAACTACGAGCAGTACTTC. Protein sequence: CASSLGHANYEQYF.

CDR3 sequence: CASSDARGAGNTIYF. As DNA, the CDR3 is TGTGCCAGCAGCGACGCGCGGGGGGCCGGCAACACCATATATTTT. The chain recombines TRBV11-3 with TRBJ1-3; tentatively, D is TRBD1 (6 bases). The CDR3 is 15 amino acids. Trimming removed 5 bases from V and 7 bases from J, with 18 bases in between. CDR1 and CDR2 (germline): SGHNT, YENEEA.

In this sample, this clone turned up a few times. The chain employs TRBV4-1 and TRBJ2-2; 8 positions match TRBD1. The CDR3 consists of 19 residues. The germline V gene encodes CDR1 MGHRA and CDR2 YSYEKL. The ends lost 1 base at V and 2 bases at J; junction bases unmatched: 12. CDR3 DNA: TGCGCCAGCAGCCAAGTGACAGGGGAGATTGGGAGAAACACCGGGGAGCTGTTTTTT. Translated, it gives CASSQVTGEIGRNTGELFF.

This clone was counted between two and nine times. This rearrangement joins TRBV5-1 to TRBJ1-2; D is unclear. Deletions cut 0 bases from V and 8 bases from J, with 8 bases between. The CDR3 is 12 residues long. From germline, CDR1 is SGHRS and CDR2 YFSETQ. The CDR3 region is CASSLGTTGYTF. CDR3 DNA: TGCGCCAGCAGCTTGGGAACAACGGGCTACACCTTC.

The rearrangement links TRBV7-9 to TRBJ2-2, with TRBD2 matching 13 bases. Germline-derived CDR1 and CDR2 are SEHNR and FQNEAQ (reference sequence). The CDR3 contains 17 residues. After removal of 3 bases from V and 1 base from J, the junction contained 2 bases not matched to a gene. The CDR3 DNA sequence: TGTGCCAGCAGCTTGGGGACTAGCGGGGAGAACACCGGGGAGCTGTTTTTT. Translation: CASSLGTSGENTGELFF.

This chain uses TRBV6-5 with TRBJ2-5; TRBD2 matches 7 bases. The germline V gene has CDR1 MNHEY and CDR2 SVGAGI. The junction had 4 bases not matched to a gene; V was cut back by 2 bases and J by 4 bases. The CDR3 is 14 residues long. CDR3 sequence: CASSYRGVRETQYF. For the CDR3, the DNA is TGTGCCAGCAGTTACCGGGGGGTACGAGAGACCCAGTACTTC.

The chain employs TRBV15 and TRBJ2-6; 10 bases line up with TRBD1. CDR3 size: 18 residues. V was pared by 3 bases and J by 3 bases, with 8 bases of the junction left unmatched. The germline CDR1 and CDR2 sequences are LNHNV and YYDKDF (reference sequence). This CDR3 is CATSSGQGVLGGANVLTF. CDR3 coding DNA: TGTGCCACCAGCAGCGGACAGGGGGTCTTAGGTGGGGCCAACGTCCTGACTTTC.

The V and J genes are TRBV6-1 and TRBJ1-3; a possible D gene is TRBD1 (6 bases). CDR1 is MNHNS, CDR2 SASEGT, per germline. This CDR3 has 18 residues. Trimming removed 1 base from V and 2 bases from J, with 18 bases in between. The CDR3: CASSEVTAGEWTGNTIYF. The CDR3, as DNA: TGTGCCAGCAGTGAAGTTACGGCAGGGGAATGGACTGGAAACACCATATATTTT.

The rearrangement joins TRBV12-2 to TRBJ2-7; the table assigns TRBD1, which was not confirmed against the DNA. TRBV12-2 is noted as a pseudogene. CDR3 length: 13 residues. For the CDR3, the DNA is TGTGCAAGTCGTTTCAAGGGGTTTAACGAGCAGTACTTC. Protein product: CASRFKGFNEQYF.

The chain has TRBV15 and TRBJ2-2; TRBD2 agrees at 7 bases. CDR3 length equals 15 residues. Unmatched junction bases numbered 2, after V lost 1 base and J lost 3 bases. Germline V gives CDR1 LNHNV, CDR2 YYDKDF (reference sequence). Here the CDR3 reads CATSRAGRDTGELFF. The CDR3 DNA follows: TGTGCCACCAGCAGAGCAGGGAGGGACACCGGGGAGCTGTTTTTT.

V gene TRBV2 combines with J gene TRBJ2-3; 8 nucleotides match TRBD2. The V gene end was trimmed by 9 bases and the J gene end by 5 bases; junction bases not matched to a gene: 7. The CDR3 spans 13 residues. The germline V gene has CDR1 SNHLY and CDR2 FYNNEI. CDR3 sequence reads: CAREKRGLDTQYF. Written as DNA, the CDR3 is TGTGCCAGGGAAAAGCGGGGGTTAGATACGCAGTATTTT.

The chain has TRBV2 and TRBJ2-7; possible D gene TRBD2, 5 bases. The CDR3 contains 15 residues. Germline CDR1 reads SNHLY; CDR2 reads FYNNEI. V lost 4 bases and J 2 bases, leaving 15 bases between the germline ends. Here the CDR3 reads CASSGREKHTYEQYF. The DNA of the CDR3 is TGTGCCAGCAGTGGTCGGGAAAAACACACCTACGAGCAGTACTTC.

CDR3: CATSRGRSSDTEAFF. The CDR3 nucleotides read TGTGCCACCAGCAGAGGTAGAAGCTCGGACACTGAAGCTTTCTTT. The chain couples TRBV15 to TRBJ1-1; D is unclear. Deletions cut 1 base from V and 3 bases from J, with 12 bases between. This CDR3 region has 15 residues. Germline V gene data show CDR1 as LNHNV and CDR2 as YYDKDF (reference sequence).

The rearrangement uses TRBV28 and TRBJ2-7; 7 bases agree with TRBD1. The CDR3 has 14 amino acids. The ends lost 7 bases at V and 1 base at J; junction bases unmatched: 7. Germline V lookup: CDR1 MDHEN, CDR2 SYDVKM. The CDR3 DNA follows: TGTGCCAGCATAGAACAGGGGTGGTCCTACGAGCAGTACTTC. Translated: CASIEQGWSYEQYF.

CDR3 region: CASSVRPGTTEQYF. In nucleotides, the CDR3 is TGTGCCAGCAGTGTGCGACCCGGGACTACCGAGCAGTACTTC. This chain connects TRBV27 to TRBJ2-7; 7 nucleotides agree with TRBD2. Germline V gene lookup returns CDR1 MNHEY and CDR2 SMNVEV (reference sequence). The CDR3 extends over 14 amino acids. After removal of 5 bases from V and 6 bases from J, the junction contained 10 bases not matched to a gene.